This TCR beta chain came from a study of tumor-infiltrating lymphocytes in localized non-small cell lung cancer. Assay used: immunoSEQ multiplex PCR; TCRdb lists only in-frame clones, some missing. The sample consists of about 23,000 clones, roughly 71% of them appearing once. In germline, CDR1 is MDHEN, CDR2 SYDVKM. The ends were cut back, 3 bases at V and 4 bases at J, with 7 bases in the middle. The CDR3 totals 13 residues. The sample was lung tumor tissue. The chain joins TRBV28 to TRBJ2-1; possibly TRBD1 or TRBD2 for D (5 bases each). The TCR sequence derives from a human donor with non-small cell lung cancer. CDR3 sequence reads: CASSLGPYNEQFF. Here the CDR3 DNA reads TGTGCCAGCAGTTTGGGACCGTACAATGAGCAGTTCTTC.